The next 20 T cell receptor beta chains were all read from a single sample in a study of beta chain features in type 1 diabetes. Expressed TCRB transcripts were sequenced because the isolated RNA had all been reverse transcribed beforehand. Profiling relied on immunoSEQ multiplex PCR, and the TCRdb table lists in-frame clones only, not all of them. This sample has approximately 140,000 clones, with around 50% found just once. Sequencing was carried out using Tregs from blood. These receptors were collected from a man aged 18 to 29 in good health.

The chain employs TRBV5-6 and TRBJ1-3; TRBD1 is a possible D gene (5 bases). This CDR3 spans 14 amino acids. Trimming took off 4 bases at V and 2 bases at J, with 10 bases between the two ends. The germline V gene encodes CDR1 SGHDT and CDR2 YYEEEE. The CDR3 spells CASSPQGPGNTIYF. The CDR3 DNA is TGTGCCAGCAGCCCCCAGGGCCCTGGAAACACCATATATTTT.

The rearrangement uses TRBV27 and TRBJ2-6, with D maybe TRBD1 (6 bases). Trimming pared 3 bases from V and 2 bases from J, leaving 8 bases between. CDR1 is MNHEY, CDR2 SMNVEV, per germline (reference sequence). This CDR3 contains 15 residues. The CDR3 DNA follows: TGTGCCAGCAGTTTTGGGGGCGCTGGGGCCAACGTCCTGACTTTC. This codes for CASSFGGAGANVLTF.

Only a few counts were recorded for this clone. The chain combines TRBV7-2 with TRBJ2-4, with D possibly TRBD2 on 6 matching bases. Trimming took off 5 bases at V and 1 base at J, with 18 bases between the two ends. The CDR3 is 17 amino acids. Germline CDR1 SGHTA, CDR2 FQGNSA. The CDR3 is CASSLLRGAAAKNIQYF. The CDR3, as DNA: TGTGCCAGCAGCCTACTCCGCGGGGCGGCGGCCAAAAACATTCAGTACTTC.

This clone was counted between two and nine times. The rearrangement joins TRBV7-2 to TRBJ2-3; D is uncertain. The CDR3 sequence is 12 residues long. Germline V CDR1 and CDR2: SGHTA, FQGNSA. Trimming removed 5 bases at V and 6 bases at J, with 9 bases between. Here the CDR3 reads CASSPGADTQYF. The CDR3 DNA reads as TGTGCCAGCAGCCCCGGAGCGGATACGCAGTATTTT.

J is TRBJ2-4 and V is TRBV28; 7 bases map to TRBD2. The ends lost 5 bases at V and 16 bases at J; junction bases unmatched: 20. This CDR3 spans 15 amino acids. Germline V lookup: CDR1 MDHEN, CDR2 SYDVKM. The CDR3 DNA reads as TGTGCCAGCAGTCTTAGCGGGCTTGATGCAAGGGGTCACTACTTC. This translates into CASSLSGLDARGHYF.

The chain carries TRBV7-2 and TRBJ2-3; D uncertain. Per germline, CDR1 SGHTA and CDR2 FQGNSA. V gave up 3 bases and J gave up 6 bases, with 7 bases separating them. This CDR3 spans 12 amino acids. CDR3 protein: CASSFIVDTQYF. The CDR3 DNA is TGTGCCAGCAGCTTTATAGTGGATACGCAGTATTTT.

The chain joins TRBV5-1 to TRBJ1-2, with no clear D. V dropped 0 bases and J dropped 4 bases, with 13 bases sitting between them. The germline V gene encodes CDR1 SGHRS and CDR2 YFSETQ. CDR3 length equals 15 residues. The CDR3 nucleotides are TGCGCCAGCAGCTTGGGGGAGGACCGAGGCTATGGCTACACCTTC. Residues: CASSLGEDRGYGYTF.

The chain links TRBV7-2 to TRBJ1-1; D is perhaps TRBD1 (6 bases). The CDR3 sequence is 14 residues long. Germline V CDR1 and CDR2: SGHTA, FQGNSA. Deletions cut 2 bases from V and 1 base from J, with 8 bases between. As DNA, the CDR3 is TGTGCCAGCAGCTTACAGACAGGGAACACTGAAGCTTTCTTT. Translation gives CASSLQTGNTEAFF.

V is TRBV5-1 and J is TRBJ2-1, with TRBD2 as a possible D gene (6 bases). V was clipped by 3 bases and J by 7 bases, with 14 bases between them. The CDR3 loop spans 14 amino acids. Germline CDR1 reads SGHRS; CDR2 reads YFSETQ. CDR3 region: CASSWGTAWNEQFF. CDR3 nucleotide sequence: TGCGCCAGCAGCTGGGGGACTGCATGGAATGAGCAGTTCTTC.

The V gene is TRBV6-6, the J gene TRBJ2-4; 7 bases line up with TRBD1. Germline V CDR1 and CDR2: MNHNY, SVGAGI (reference sequence). The CDR3 is 15 amino acids. Trimming cost V 0 bases and J 7 bases; bases outside gene matches: 6. The CDR3 DNA reads TGTGCCAGCAGTTACTCCAAGGGGGCGCAGAACATTCAGTACTTC. Its translation: CASSYSKGAQNIQYF.

The table lists this clone with a few counts. This CDR3 is CASGRAGATGELFF. The CDR3 region has the DNA TGTGCTAGTGGGAGGGCGGGAGCCACCGGGGAGCTGTTTTTT. The rearrangement links TRBV12-5 to TRBJ2-2, with 7 bases that match TRBD2. Germline assignment: CDR1 LGHNT and CDR2 FRNRAP. There are 14 residues in the CDR3. With V trimmed by 6 bases and J by 4 bases, 5 bases remained unmatched.

The CDR3 is CASSPWGPVNTEAFF. CDR3 coding DNA: TGTGCCAGCTCACCGTGGGGGCCGGTGAACACTGAAGCTTTCTTT. The gene calls are TRBV18 and TRBJ1-1; tentative D call: TRBD1 (6 bases). In germline, CDR1 is KGHSH, CDR2 LQKENI. The V end was cut by 3 bases, the J end by 0 bases, with 11 bases between. This CDR3 contains 15 residues.

The chain joins TRBV9 to TRBJ1-4, with 8 bases matching TRBD1. This CDR3 is 14 amino acids long. The germline V gene encodes CDR1 SGDLS and CDR2 YYNGEE. V was pared by 2 bases and J by 7 bases, with 4 bases of the junction left unmatched. CDR3 sequence: CASSVGQVGEKLFF. As DNA, the CDR3 is TGTGCCAGCAGCGTGGGACAGGTCGGTGAAAAACTGTTTTTT.

This clone was seen a few times. V is TRBV11-3 and J is TRBJ2-1; 14 bases fit TRBD2. This CDR3 spans 15 amino acids. V shed 5 bases and J 8 bases; nucleotides not matched to a gene: 5. CDR1 is SGHNT, CDR2 YENEEA, per germline. The CDR3 region has the DNA TGTGCCAGCAGCGTTCGACTAGCGGGAGGGCATGAGCAGTTCTTC. Its protein is CASSVRLAGGHEQFF.

The rearrangement uses TRBV5-1 and TRBJ2-7; D might be TRBD1 (5 bases). V lost 1 base and J 0 bases, leaving 17 bases between the germline ends. CDR3 length equals 17 residues. The germline gives CDR1 SGHRS, CDR2 YFSETQ. As DNA, the CDR3 is TGCGCCAGCAGCTTGTTGTCCCCCAGGGCCCTCTCCTACGAGCAGTACTTC. Translating it yields CASSLLSPRALSYEQYF.

This clone was recorded a few times. The rearrangement uses TRBV7-9 and TRBJ2-5; perhaps TRBD1 as D (6 bases). This CDR3 contains 13 residues. V was trimmed by 5 bases and J by 5 bases, leaving 12 bases between them. Germline loops: CDR1 SEHNR, CDR2 FQNEAQ (reference sequence). CDR3 protein: CASSSGQFETQYF. For the CDR3, the DNA is TGTGCCAGCAGCAGTGGACAGTTCGAGACCCAGTACTTC.

V usage is TRBV18 and J usage is TRBJ1-5; TRBD1 matches at 10 bases. Per the germline V gene, CDR1 is KGHSH and CDR2 is LQKENI. V was clipped by 2 bases and J by 7 bases; unmatched bases: 5. This CDR3 region has 15 residues. CDR3 loop: CASSPKGTGEQPQHF. CDR3 bases: TGTGCCAGCTCACCAAAAGGGACAGGGGAACAGCCCCAGCATTTT.

This clone was counted only a few times. This chain connects TRBV7-9 to TRBJ1-1, with TRBD1 identical over 7 bases. CDR3 length equals 13 residues. V lost 6 bases and J lost 1; bases outside the gene matches: 2. Germline CDR1 reads SEHNR; CDR2 reads FQNEAQ (reference sequence). This CDR3 is CASRRQGNTEAFF. CDR3 DNA sequence: TGTGCCAGCAGGAGACAGGGGAACACTGAAGCTTTCTTT.

This clone has only a few counts. The gene calls are TRBV5-1 and TRBJ1-6; D is ambiguous. In germline, CDR1 is SGHRS, CDR2 YFSETQ. V shed 2 bases and J shed 11 bases, with 8 bases lying between them. This CDR3 comprises 12 residues. CDR3 nucleotide sequence: TGCGCCAGCAGCTTAGGGAGTCCACCCCTCCACTTT. Amino acids: CASSLGSPPLHF.

This clone has a handful of counts. The rearrangement links TRBV5-6 to TRBJ2-5; 7 bases line up with TRBD1. V shed 5 bases, J shed 3 bases, and the junction held 4 bases outside the gene matches. The CDR3 is 13 residues long. Germline V gene data show CDR1 as SGHDT and CDR2 as YYEEEE. CDR3 DNA sequence: TGTGCCAGCAGTTCCGGGACAGAAGAGACCCAGTACTTC. Translating gives CASSSGTEETQYF. The complete variable domain, with remaining parts taken from reference TRBV5-6 and TRBJ2-5, reads DAGVTQSPTHLIKTRGQQVTLRCSPKSGHDTVSWYQQALGQGPQFIFQYYEEEERQRGNFPDRFSGHQFPNYSSELNVNALLLGDSALYLCASSSGTEETQYFGPGTRLLVL.